This is a list of T cell receptor beta chains from one sample in a study of blood T cells in healthy people across ages. MiXCR, run by TCRdb on the 5' RACE reads, gives a single entry per CDR3 protein. The profile shows about 590,000 distinct CDR3 sequences, less than 35% of them singletons. The sample comprised blood. All receptors derive from a woman older than 75 in good health. Both conserved end residues are part of each CDR3. Fields, in order: clone size, D gene, J gene, V gene, CDR3 DNA, CDR3 protein. A D gene is named only where the DNA matches it firmly. Size is stated for part of the rows, as once, few or many counts, or as a class when the clone is expanded.

clone_size: few; d_call: -; j_call: TRBJ2-1; v_call: TRBV5-1; cdr3_nt: TGCGCCAGCGCCCAAAACGGCCAAAACTCTGACAATGAGCAGTTCTTC; cdr3_aa: CASAQNGQNSDNEQFF
clone_size: few; d_call: -; j_call: TRBJ2-3; v_call: TRBV10-3; cdr3_nt: TGTGCCATCAGTGGGGGTTCCCTTAGCACAGATACGCAGTATTTT; cdr3_aa: CAISGGSLSTDTQYF
clone_size: few; d_call: TRBD2; j_call: TRBJ2-3; v_call: TRBV5-1; cdr3_nt: TGCGCCAGCAGCTTAGGGGCGGGGGGCCTCGATACGCAGTATTTT; cdr3_aa: CASSLGAGGLDTQYF
clone_size: many; d_call: -; j_call: TRBJ1-5; v_call: TRBV7-2; cdr3_nt: TGTGCCAGCAGCCCCGGACACAATCAGCCCCAGCATTTT; cdr3_aa: CASSPGHNQPQHF
clone_size: -; d_call: -; j_call: TRBJ1-1; v_call: TRBV19; cdr3_nt: TGTGCCAGTAGTATTTTCTCTTCTAAGATTCTGAACACTGAAGCTTTCTTT; cdr3_aa: CASSIFSSKILNTEAFF
clone_size: -; d_call: -; j_call: TRBJ1-5; v_call: TRBV6-2/TRBV6-3; cdr3_nt: TGTGCCAGCAGTTCGGACAGTGGAGGTGGAGGCAATCAGCCCCAGCATTTT; cdr3_aa: CASSSDSGGGGNQPQHF
clone_size: few; d_call: -; j_call: TRBJ1-1; v_call: TRBV11-2; cdr3_nt: TGTGCCAGCAGCTTAGAATACACTGAAGCTTTCTTT; cdr3_aa: CASSLEYTEAFF
clone_size: many; d_call: TRBD2; j_call: TRBJ2-3; v_call: TRBV20-1; cdr3_nt: TGCAGTGCCCGGACTAGCGGGTACACAGATACGCAGTATTTT; cdr3_aa: CSARTSGYTDTQYF
clone_size: many; d_call: -; j_call: TRBJ1-1; v_call: TRBV20-1; cdr3_nt: TGCAGTGCTAGAAATGGGGACGGGACGTCTGAAGCTTTCTTT; cdr3_aa: CSARNGDGTSEAFF
clone_size: many; d_call: -; j_call: TRBJ2-7; v_call: TRBV28; cdr3_nt: TGTGCCAGCAGTTTATCGGGGACACCTCCCTACGAGCAGTACTTC; cdr3_aa: CASSLSGTPPYEQYF
clone_size: many; d_call: TRBD1; j_call: TRBJ1-1; v_call: TRBV7-2; cdr3_nt: TGTGCCAGCACCTCGGACAGGGGCAAAGCTTTCTTT; cdr3_aa: CASTSDRGKAFF
clone_size: many; d_call: -; j_call: TRBJ2-7; v_call: TRBV5-1; cdr3_nt: TGCGCCAGCAGCTTGAGTTTGTACAGGGACTACGAGCAGTACTTC; cdr3_aa: CASSLSLYRDYEQYF
clone_size: -; d_call: -; j_call: TRBJ2-3; v_call: TRBV5-1; cdr3_nt: TGCGCCGGCAGCTTTTTCTATAGCACAGATACGCAGTATTTT; cdr3_aa: CAGSFFYSTDTQYF
clone_size: -; d_call: -; j_call: TRBJ2-5; v_call: TRBV7-2; cdr3_nt: TGTGCCAGCAGCGCTCTAGGTGGATACCAAGAGACCCAGTACTTC; cdr3_aa: CASSALGGYQETQYF
clone_size: many; d_call: -; j_call: TRBJ1-5; v_call: TRBV6-2/TRBV6-3; cdr3_nt: TGTGCCAGCAGTCGGTTCGGGAACAATCAGCCCCAGCATTTT; cdr3_aa: CASSRFGNNQPQHF
clone_size: many; d_call: TRBD2; j_call: TRBJ2-1; v_call: TRBV9; cdr3_nt: TGTGCCAGCAGCCCCACGGGACTAGAATTTGGTGAGCAGTTCTTC; cdr3_aa: CASSPTGLEFGEQFF
clone_size: many; d_call: -; j_call: TRBJ2-7; v_call: TRBV11-2; cdr3_nt: TGTGCCAGCAGCTTCCCCCGGGTAGAGCAGTACTTC; cdr3_aa: CASSFPRVEQYF
clone_size: many; d_call: -; j_call: TRBJ1-2; v_call: TRBV14; cdr3_nt: TGTGCCAGCAGCATCATAGACAGGCCTGTGAGTGGCTACACCTTC; cdr3_aa: CASSIIDRPVSGYTF
clone_size: many; d_call: -; j_call: TRBJ1-5; v_call: TRBV7-2; cdr3_nt: TGTGCCAGCAGCTTAGCGTTCGATCGGGGGGCAGAGCCCCAGCATTTT; cdr3_aa: CASSLAFDRGAEPQHF
clone_size: many; d_call: -; j_call: TRBJ2-5; v_call: TRBV9; cdr3_nt: TGTGCCAGCAGCGTAGATCTTTTAGCGGAGGGGGAGACCCAGTACTTC; cdr3_aa: CASSVDLLAEGETQYF
clone_size: -; d_call: -; j_call: TRBJ2-2; v_call: TRBV7-3; cdr3_nt: TGTGCCAGCAGCCGACTAGGGCGCACCGGGGAGCTGTTTTTT; cdr3_aa: CASSRLGRTGELFF
clone_size: many; d_call: -; j_call: TRBJ2-6; v_call: TRBV9; cdr3_nt: TGTGCCAGCAGCCCCAGGGGGGGAGACGATTCTGGGGCCAACGTCCTGACTTTC; cdr3_aa: CASSPRGGDDSGANVLTF
clone_size: many; d_call: -; j_call: TRBJ2-5; v_call: TRBV9; cdr3_nt: TGTGCCAGCAGCGCCAACACGCGGGATTTGGAGACCCAGTACTTC; cdr3_aa: CASSANTRDLETQYF
clone_size: many; d_call: -; j_call: TRBJ1-4; v_call: TRBV27; cdr3_nt: TGTGCCAGCAGTCTTCGACAGACTAATGAAAAACTGTTTTTT; cdr3_aa: CASSLRQTNEKLFF
clone_size: few; d_call: -; j_call: TRBJ2-7; v_call: TRBV19; cdr3_nt: TGTGCCAGCCGCGGAGAGGTCTACGAGCAGTACTTC; cdr3_aa: CASRGEVYEQYF
clone_size: many; d_call: -; j_call: TRBJ2-7; v_call: TRBV9; cdr3_nt: TGTGCCAGCAGCGTAGACGGCCGGTCGACAACTAGCGAGCAGTACTTC; cdr3_aa: CASSVDGRSTTSEQYF
clone_size: many; d_call: -; j_call: TRBJ2-7; v_call: TRBV7-9; cdr3_nt: TGTGCCAGCAGCCCACTAGGAGCCGAGCAGTACTTC; cdr3_aa: CASSPLGAEQYF
clone_size: many; d_call: -; j_call: TRBJ2-7; v_call: TRBV7-3; cdr3_nt: TGTGCCAGCAGCCGGTACGGGAACGGCCTTAACGAGCAGTACTTC; cdr3_aa: CASSRYGNGLNEQYF
clone_size: few; d_call: -; j_call: TRBJ2-7; v_call: TRBV7-8; cdr3_nt: TGTGCCAGCAGCTTAGCCCTAGCCTACAATGAGCAGTACTTC; cdr3_aa: CASSLALAYNEQYF
clone_size: -; d_call: TRBD2; j_call: TRBJ2-1; v_call: TRBV20-1; cdr3_nt: TGCAGTGCCAAAGTACCACCGGGACTAGCGGGGTCCTACAATGAGCAGTTCTTC; cdr3_aa: CSAKVPPGLAGSYNEQFF
clone_size: few; d_call: TRBD1; j_call: TRBJ2-7; v_call: TRBV5-5; cdr3_nt: TGTGCCAGCAGCATGACAGGGGGCGTCTCCTACAATGAGCAGTACTTC; cdr3_aa: CASSMTGGVSYNEQYF
clone_size: many; d_call: -; j_call: TRBJ2-1; v_call: TRBV15; cdr3_nt: TGTGCCACCAGCAGAGGGGCAACCTCCCATGAGCAGTTCTTC; cdr3_aa: CATSRGATSHEQFF
clone_size: many; d_call: TRBD2; j_call: TRBJ2-1; v_call: TRBV27; cdr3_nt: TGTGCCAGCAGTCCATCCGGGGGGGGGCCTCGGAATGAGCAGTTCTTC; cdr3_aa: CASSPSGGGPRNEQFF
clone_size: -; d_call: TRBD1; j_call: TRBJ1-1; v_call: TRBV5-1; cdr3_nt: TGCGCCAGCAGCAGCTATCAGGTGTCAGGGGGCGAAACTTTCTTT; cdr3_aa: CASSSYQVSGGETFF
clone_size: few; d_call: TRBD1; j_call: TRBJ1-1; v_call: TRBV6-2/TRBV6-3; cdr3_nt: TGTGCCAGCAGTTACGGCCGGGACAGGGCAAAGGGAATCGACACTGAAGCTTTCTTT; cdr3_aa: CASSYGRDRAKGIDTEAFF
clone_size: many; d_call: TRBD1; j_call: TRBJ2-7; v_call: TRBV4-1; cdr3_nt: TGCGCCAGCAGCCAAGACATCGGCAGGGGGACCTACGAGCAGTACTTC; cdr3_aa: CASSQDIGRGTYEQYF
clone_size: once; d_call: -; j_call: TRBJ2-7; v_call: TRBV20-1; cdr3_nt: TGCAGTGCTAGCCAGGCCTCCTACGAGCAGTACTTC; cdr3_aa: CSASQASYEQYF
clone_size: many; d_call: -; j_call: TRBJ1-1; v_call: TRBV12-3/TRBV12-4; cdr3_nt: TGTGCCAGCAGTTTTGAGGGGACTGAAGCTTTCTTT; cdr3_aa: CASSFEGTEAFF
clone_size: -; d_call: -; j_call: TRBJ2-4; v_call: TRBV12-3/TRBV12-4; cdr3_nt: TGTGCCGGCAGTCTAACAGGGTTAGGGGACATTCAGTACTTC; cdr3_aa: CAGSLTGLGDIQYF
clone_size: many; d_call: -; j_call: TRBJ2-5; v_call: TRBV7-2; cdr3_nt: TGTGCCAGCAGCTTAACGGCGGTTGGGACCCAGTACTTC; cdr3_aa: CASSLTAVGTQYF
clone_size: few; d_call: -; j_call: TRBJ1-5; v_call: TRBV28; cdr3_nt: TGTGCCAGCAGTTTTCTTACAGGTCGGGAGCATTTT; cdr3_aa: CASSFLTGREHF
clone_size: -; d_call: -; j_call: TRBJ2-2; v_call: TRBV9; cdr3_nt: TGTGCCAGCACCAAAGGGAGTTCCGAGTGGCCCGGGGAGCTGTTTTTT; cdr3_aa: CASTKGSSEWPGELFF
clone_size: -; d_call: -; j_call: TRBJ2-5; v_call: TRBV7-2; cdr3_nt: -; cdr3_aa: CASSFGTGSYF
clone_size: many; d_call: TRBD1; j_call: TRBJ1-2; v_call: TRBV5-1; cdr3_nt: TGCGCCAGCAGCCCCGGACAGGGTGGTGGCTACACCTTC; cdr3_aa: CASSPGQGGGYTF
clone_size: -; d_call: -; j_call: TRBJ1-1; v_call: TRBV7-9; cdr3_nt: TGTGCCAGCAGCTTAGTGAACAGGGAAACTTTCTTT; cdr3_aa: CASSLVNRETFF